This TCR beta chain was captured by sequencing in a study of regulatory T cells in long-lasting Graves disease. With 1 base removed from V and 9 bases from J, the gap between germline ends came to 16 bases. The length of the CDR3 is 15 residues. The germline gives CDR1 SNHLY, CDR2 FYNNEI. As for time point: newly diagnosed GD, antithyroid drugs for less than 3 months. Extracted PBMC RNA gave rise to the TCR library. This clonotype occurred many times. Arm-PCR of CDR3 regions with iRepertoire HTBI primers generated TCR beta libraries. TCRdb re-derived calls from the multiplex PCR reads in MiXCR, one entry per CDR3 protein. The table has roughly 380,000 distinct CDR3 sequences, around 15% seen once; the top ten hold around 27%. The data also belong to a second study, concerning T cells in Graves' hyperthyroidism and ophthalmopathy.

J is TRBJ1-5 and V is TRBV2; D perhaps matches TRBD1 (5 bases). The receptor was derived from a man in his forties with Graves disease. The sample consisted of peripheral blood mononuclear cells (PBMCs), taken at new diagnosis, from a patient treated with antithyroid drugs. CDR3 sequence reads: CASSEVSAGRGPQHF. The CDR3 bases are TGTGCCAGCAGTGAAGTATCGGCAGGGAGGGGGCCCCAGCATTTT.